These 8 T cell receptor beta chains were all obtained from the same sample, sequenced in a study of cytomegalovirus exposure and HLA in healthy donors. Profiling relied on immunoSEQ multiplex PCR, and the TCRdb table lists in-frame clones only, not all of them. This table has fewer than 200,000 clones, approximately 86% appearing once. Sequenced input: PBMCs. Receptors were obtained from a woman aged 18 to 35 in good health and CMV-seronegative.

The V call is TRBV7-3, the J call TRBJ1-2; 10 positions match TRBD1. Per germline, CDR1 SGHTA and CDR2 FQGTGA. The trim removed 1 base at V and 4 bases at J, leaving 9 bases unmatched. This CDR3 is 17 amino acids long. The CDR3 DNA follows: TGTGCCAGCAGCTTAAAAGGGACAGGGGTGCCCGGCTATGGCTACACCTTC. This encodes CASSLKGTGVPGYGYTF.

The CDR3 nucleotides are TGTGCCTGGAGCGCCGGTAAAGGGGCCCAGCATTTT. Protein sequence: CAWSAGKGAQHF. The J gene is TRBJ1-5, the V gene TRBV30; TRBD1 might be the D (5 bases). The CDR3 totals 12 residues. V lost 3 bases and J lost 11, with 14 bases in between. Germline V gives CDR1 GTSNPN, CDR2 SVGIG (reference sequence).

The chain has TRBV5-4 and TRBJ1-1, with D perhaps matching TRBD1 (5 bases). Germline CDR1 is SGHNT and CDR2 is YYREEE (reference sequence). Deletions cut 4 bases from V and 2 bases from J, with 12 bases between. The CDR3 totals 14 residues. The CDR3 reads CASSLWGGNTEAFF. The DNA for the CDR3 is TGTGCCAGCAGCCTGTGGGGGGGTAACACTGAAGCTTTCTTT.

The rearrangement joins TRBV5-1 to TRBJ2-1, with D possibly matching TRBD1 (6 bases). Trimming shortened V by 0 bases and J by 4 bases, and 11 bases separated the two germline ends. The CDR3 contains 15 residues. Germline values: CDR1 SGHRS, CDR2 YFSETQ. Here the CDR3 DNA reads TGCGCCAGCAGCTTGGCCTTGGGGGCTTACAATGAGCAGTTCTTC. It encodes CASSLALGAYNEQFF.

This clone appeared a single time. J is TRBJ2-7 and V is TRBV5-1, with TRBD2 matching over 9 bases. The CDR3 spans 14 residues. The germline V gene has CDR1 SGHRS and CDR2 YFSETQ. Trimming at V came to 4 bases and at J to 4 bases, leaving 6 bases not matched to a gene. The CDR3 spells CASSQLAGAYEQYF. The DNA of the CDR3 is TGCGCCAGCAGCCAATTAGCGGGGGCTTACGAGCAGTACTTC.

Turning to this clone: Other DNA sequences in this specimen translate into the identical CDR3. The chain carries TRBV18 and TRBJ1-1; D is uncertain. Trimming took 2 bases from V and 1 from J, leaving 5 bases between them. CDR1 is KGHSH and CDR2 is LQKENI in the germline V gene. The CDR3 contains 13 residues. The CDR3 coding sequence is TGTGCCAGCTCACCAAGCCAGAACACTGAAGCTTTCTTT. Amino acids: CASSPSQNTEAFF.

The chain is built from TRBV6-5 and TRBJ2-1; tentative D call: TRBD2 (5 bases). The V gene's germline CDR1 is MNHEY and CDR2 SVGAGI. V lost 2 bases to trimming and J lost 10 bases, with 15 bases between them. The CDR3 contains 14 residues. As DNA, the CDR3 is TGTGCCAGCAGTTACGGGGAAGAAGGGAGCGAGCAGTTCTTC. It translates to CASSYGEEGSEQFF.

The chain carries TRBV10-3 and TRBJ1-2, with 7 bases lining up with TRBD1. The J segment lost 8 bases and the V segment lost 6 bases, leaving 9 bases of the junction unmatched. The CDR3 totals 13 residues. The V gene's germline CDR1 is ENHRY and CDR2 SYGVKD. This CDR3 reads CAIRTQGTEGYTF. The CDR3 DNA follows: TGTGCCATCAGGACACAGGGGACCGAGGGCTACACCTTC.